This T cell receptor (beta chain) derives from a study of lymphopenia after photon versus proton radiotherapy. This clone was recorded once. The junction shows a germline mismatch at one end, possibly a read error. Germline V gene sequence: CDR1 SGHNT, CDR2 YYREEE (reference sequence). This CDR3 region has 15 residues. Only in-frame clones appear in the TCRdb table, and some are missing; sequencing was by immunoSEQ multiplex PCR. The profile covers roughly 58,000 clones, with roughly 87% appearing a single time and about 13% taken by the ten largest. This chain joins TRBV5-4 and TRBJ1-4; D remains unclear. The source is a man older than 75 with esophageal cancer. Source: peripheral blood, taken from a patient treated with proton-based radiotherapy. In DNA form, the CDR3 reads TGCGCCAGCAGCCAAGATTTCGCCCAGCGGGAAAAACTGTTTTTT. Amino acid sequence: CASSQDFAQREKLFF.